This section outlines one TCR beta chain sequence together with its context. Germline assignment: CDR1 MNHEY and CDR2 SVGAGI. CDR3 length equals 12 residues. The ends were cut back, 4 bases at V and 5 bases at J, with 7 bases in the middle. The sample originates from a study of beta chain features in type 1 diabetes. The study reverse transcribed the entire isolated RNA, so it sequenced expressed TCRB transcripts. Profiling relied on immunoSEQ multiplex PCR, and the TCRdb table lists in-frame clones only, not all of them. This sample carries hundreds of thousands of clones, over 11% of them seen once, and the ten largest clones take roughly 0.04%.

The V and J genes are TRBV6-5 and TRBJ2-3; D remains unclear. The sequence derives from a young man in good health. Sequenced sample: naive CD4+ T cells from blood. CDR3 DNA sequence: TGTGCCAGCAGTTCCTTCGGAGATACGCAGTATTTT. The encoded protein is CASSSFGDTQYF.